This record looks at one T cell receptor (beta chain) sequence and its context. Its target is not known. PCR employed 60 Vbeta and 13 Jbeta primers. Assay: immunoSEQ multiplex PCR; the TCRdb copy retains only in-frame clones and omits some. The table has around 75,000 clones, about 76% seen once. These data are taken from a study of cytomegalovirus exposure and HLA in healthy donors. Study-level results: Most TCRs appeared rarely, but some public TCRs recurred in many donors. The study listed 150 to 200 cytomegalovirus-associated TCR beta chains.

CDR3 size: 14 residues. The germline CDR1 and CDR2 sequences are MRHNA and SNTAGT. Unmatched junction bases numbered 9, after V lost 8 bases and J lost 5 bases. Sequencing was performed on PBMCs. The clonotype comes from a man between 18 and 29 years old in good health and CMV-seronegative. The chain carries TRBV6-4 and TRBJ2-3; the match to TRBD2 covers 8 bases. CDR3 region: CASAHSGEGDTQYF. CDR3 coding DNA: TGTGCCAGCGCCCATAGCGGGGAGGGAGATACGCAGTATTTT.